Below, 20 T cell receptor beta chains from the same sample are listed, as sequenced in a study of blood T cell repertoires in COVID-19. The protocol was immunoSEQ multiplex PCR, while the TCRdb copy is restricted to in-frame clones and leaves out a portion. This sample has 150,000 to 200,000 clones, with about 89% found just once. The sample comprised peripheral blood. The receptor source for this set is a man in his forties with acute or convalescent COVID-19.

The J gene is TRBJ1-5, the V gene TRBV19; tentatively, D is TRBD1 (6 bases). The V and J ends lost 1 base and 0 bases respectively, with 19 bases between them. CDR3 length: 19 residues. CDR1 and CDR2 (germline): LNHDA, SQIVND (reference sequence). The CDR3 region has the DNA TGTGCCAGTAGTATAGGCAGGGGCCTGCGGCGATATAGCAATCAGCCCCAGCATTTT. As protein: CASSIGRGLRRYSNQPQHF. Variable domain in full (rest from reference TRBV19 and TRBJ1-5): DGGITQSPKYLFRKEGQNVTLSCEQNLNHDAMYWYRQDPGQGLRLIYYSQIVNDFQKGDIAEGYSVSREKKESFPLTVTSAQKNPTAFYLCASSIGRGLRRYSNQPQHFGDGTRLSIL.

The chain combines TRBV3-1 (or the pseudogene TRBV3-2) with TRBJ1-2; D is uncertain. CDR1 LGHDT and CDR2 YNNKEL come from the germline V gene (reference sequence). V shed 4 bases and J shed 2 bases, with 8 bases lying between them. This CDR3 has 13 amino acids. The DNA for the CDR3 is TGTGCCAGCAGCCCCGGGTTGAACTATGGCTACACCTTC. Amino acids: CASSPGLNYGYTF.

J is TRBJ2-7 and V is TRBV27; a weak D match, TRBD1 (5 bases). Germline assignment: CDR1 MNHEY and CDR2 SMNVEV (reference sequence). Trimming shortened V by 8 bases and J by 2 bases, and 22 bases separated the two germline ends. The CDR3 extends over 16 amino acids. The chain's CDR3 is CASSQARQGGAYEQYF. The CDR3 DNA is TGTGCCAGCTCCCAAGCGCGGCAGGGTGGTGCCTACGAGCAGTACTTC.

The V call is TRBV9, the J call TRBJ2-2; tentatively, D is TRBD1 (6 bases). CDR3 size: 14 residues. V was cut by 3 bases and J by 7 bases, with 13 bases left in between. CDR1 is SGDLS and CDR2 is YYNGEE in the germline V gene. The CDR3 coding sequence is TGTGCCAGCAGCGCACAGGGTTTGAACGGGGAGCTGTTTTTT. Its translation: CASSAQGLNGELFF.

The CDR3 region has the DNA TGTGCCACCAGTGATGGCGGACAGGGAAAGTACTATGGCTACACCTTC. It encodes CATSDGGQGKYYGYTF. The gene calls are TRBV24-1 and TRBJ1-2, with 8 bases lining up with TRBD1. CDR3 length equals 16 residues. The V gene end was trimmed by 3 bases and the J gene end by 3 bases; junction bases not matched to a gene: 8. Germline CDR1 KGHDR, CDR2 SFDVKD.

In its sample, this clone was seen once. The gene calls are TRBV12-3 or TRBV12-4 and TRBJ1-1; TRBD1 matches at 7 bases. The CDR3 runs 13 residues. J gave up 4 bases and V 3 bases, and 2 bases lay outside the gene matches. This chain's CDR3 is CASSFTGVTEAFF. In DNA form, the CDR3 reads TGTGCCAGCAGTTTCACAGGGGTCACTGAAGCTTTCTTT.

V usage is TRBV5-5 and J usage is TRBJ2-3; D perhaps matches TRBD1 (5 bases). Germline loops: CDR1 SGHKS, CDR2 YYEKEE (reference sequence). The germline V and J ends were trimmed by 0 bases and 2 bases, with 13 bases remaining between them. The CDR3 consists of 16 residues. The CDR3 here is CASSLVNMGLTDTQYF. The CDR3 DNA is TGTGCCAGCAGCTTGGTCAACATGGGGCTCACAGATACGCAGTATTTT.

The count of this clone is one. The genes are TRBV27 and TRBJ1-5, with D perhaps matching TRBD1 (5 bases). From germline, CDR1 is MNHEY and CDR2 SMNVEV (reference sequence). The CDR3 totals 14 residues. The V and J ends lost 3 bases and 3 bases respectively, with 9 bases between them. The DNA of the CDR3 is TGTGCCAGCAGTTTTAGGGGTCCCAATCAGCCCCAGCATTTT. It codes for CASSFRGPNQPQHF.

The chain carries TRBV10-3 and TRBJ2-7, with 10 bases lining up with TRBD2. The germline CDR1 and CDR2 sequences are ENHRY and SYGVKD. The CDR3 has 16 amino acids. V gave up 6 bases and J gave up 0 bases; unmatched junction bases: 8. The CDR3 loop reads CAISPSGLAASYEQYF. The CDR3 nucleotides are TGTGCCATCAGCCCCAGTGGACTAGCGGCCTCCTACGAGCAGTACTTC.

The chain combines TRBV19 with TRBJ1-2, with 9 bases that match TRBD1. The germline CDR1 and CDR2 sequences are LNHDA and SQIVND (reference sequence). CDR3 length: 17 amino acids. With 5 bases clipped from V and 4 bases from J, the junction kept 14 bases outside the gene matches. CDR3 nucleotide sequence: TGTGCCAGTAGTCCCAAACCCCGGGACAGGGTCCTCTATGGCTACACCTTC. Translated: CASSPKPRDRVLYGYTF.

The chain couples TRBV27 to TRBJ2-2; maybe TRBD1 (7 bases). CDR1 and CDR2 (germline): MNHEY, SMNVEV (reference sequence). The CDR3 is 16 residues long. V lost 7 bases and J lost 6, with 21 bases in between. As DNA, the CDR3 is TGTGCCAGCAAACAGAGACAGGGAGGTCCGGCCGGGGAGCTGTTTTTT. It specifies CASKQRQGGPAGELFF.

The chain is built from TRBV29-1 and TRBJ2-3; D call uncertain. Between the trimmed V and J ends, which lost 4 bases and 0 bases, there was a span of 11 bases. Germline V gene lookup returns CDR1 SQVTM and CDR2 ANQGSEA. This CDR3 region has 14 residues. DNA for the CDR3: TGCAGCGTTGGCCCAGAGACTAGCACAGATACGCAGTATTTT. Protein product: CSVGPETSTDTQYF.

The chain links TRBV27 to TRBJ1-4; D is perhaps TRBD1 (5 bases). The CDR3 spans 15 residues. Germline lookup yields CDR1 MNHEY and CDR2 SMNVEV (reference sequence). Trimming took 0 bases from V and 5 from J, leaving 10 bases between them. The CDR3 is CASSLSGRANEKLFF. The DNA for the CDR3 is TGTGCCAGCAGTTTATCGGGCAGGGCAAATGAAAAACTGTTTTTT. The whole variable domain, remainder taken from reference TRBV27 and TRBJ1-4, is EAQVTQNPRYLITVTGKKLTVTCSQNMNHEYMSWYRQDPGLGLRQIYYSMNVEVTDKGDVPEGYKVSRKEKRNFPLILESPSPNQTSLYFCASSLSGRANEKLFFGSGTQLSVL.

V usage is TRBV5-1 and J usage is TRBJ1-1; unclear D gene. Germline V gene lookup returns CDR1 SGHRS and CDR2 YFSETQ. Trimming removed 3 bases from V and 5 bases from J, with 11 bases in between. The CDR3 loop spans 13 amino acids. DNA of the CDR3: TGCGCCAGCAGCTATCAGGAGGGTACTGAAGCTTTCTTT. Translating gives CASSYQEGTEAFF.

The chain employs TRBV28 and TRBJ2-3; a possible D gene is TRBD1 (6 bases). This CDR3 is built from 12 residues. V was pared by 10 bases and J by 2 bases, with 10 bases between. The germline gives CDR1 MDHEN, CDR2 SYDVKM. The CDR3 region has the DNA TGTGCCACACGGACAGACACAGATACGCAGTATTTT. Its translation: CATRTDTDTQYF.

On this clone itself: The sample carries other DNA sequences with the same CDR3. The chain employs TRBV2 and TRBJ1-6; 9 bases line up with TRBD1. CDR1 is SNHLY, CDR2 FYNNEI, per germline. The CDR3 covers 13 residues. V was clipped by 6 bases and J by 10 bases; unmatched bases: 4. This CDR3 is CASRGQGGSPLHF. The CDR3 nucleotides read TGTGCCAGCAGGGGACAGGGAGGGTCACCCCTCCACTTT. Full variable domain (rest looked up from reference TRBV2 and TRBJ1-6): EPEVTQTPSHQVTQMGQEVILRCVPISNHLYFYWYRQILGQKVEFLVSFYNNEISEKSEIFDDQFSVERPDGSNFTLKIRSTKLEDSAMYFCASRGQGGSPLHFGNGTRLTVT.

The rearrangement joins TRBV6-5 to TRBJ1-4; D remains unclear. This CDR3 has 15 amino acids. Between the trimmed V and J ends, which lost 0 bases and 3 bases, there was a span of 8 bases. The germline V gene has CDR1 MNHEY and CDR2 SVGAGI. CDR3 in DNA: TGTGCCAGCAGTTACTCGAGTTTGGCTAATGAAAAACTGTTTTTT. Protein product: CASSYSSLANEKLFF.

This rearrangement joins TRBV7-9 to TRBJ2-2; 9 nucleotides match TRBD2. The CDR3 contains 14 residues. The germline V gene has CDR1 SEHNR and CDR2 FQNEAQ (reference sequence). Unmatched junction bases numbered 2, after V lost 5 bases and J lost 4 bases. The CDR3: CASSALAGTGELFF. The CDR3 region has the DNA TGTGCCAGCAGCGCACTAGCGGGCACCGGGGAGCTGTTTTTT.

The rearrangement uses TRBV6-2 or TRBV6-3 and TRBJ2-1, with 10 bases matching TRBD1. This CDR3 comprises 15 residues. V lost 5 bases, J lost 8 bases, and 9 bases stayed unmatched. Germline V gene lookup returns CDR1 MNHEY and CDR2 SVGEGT. The CDR3 reads CASSHTDRGGDEQFF. CDR3 coding DNA: TGTGCCAGCAGTCACACGGACAGGGGGGGCGATGAGCAGTTCTTC.

This clone has more than one count but fewer than ten. The chain couples TRBV7-2 to TRBJ1-3, with a tentative D call TRBD1 (5 bases). Germline-derived CDR1 and CDR2 are SGHTA and FQGNSA. V was shortened by 2 bases and J by 2 bases, with 10 bases between the two germline ends. CDR3 size: 15 residues. DNA for the CDR3: TGTGCCAGCAGCTTATGGCCAGGGCCTGGAAACACCATATATTTT. Its protein product is CASSLWPGPGNTIYF. The complete variable domain, with remaining parts taken from reference TRBV7-2 and TRBJ1-3, reads GAGVSQSPSNKVTEKGKDVELRCDPISGHTALYWYRQSLGQGLEFLIYFQGNSAPDKSGLPSDRFSAERTGGSVSTLTIQRTQQEDSAVYLCASSLWPGPGNTIYFGEGSWLTVV.